This TCR beta chain emerged from a study of radiation and T cells in renal cell carcinoma. Study information: Nephrectomy followed 15 Gy stereotactic body radiation by 4 weeks.

Sequencing used immunoSEQ multiplex PCR; TCRdb keeps in-frame clones, though not all of them. This sample yields about 130,000 clones, of which around 81% are seen a single time; 5% to 6.5% belongs to the top ten. Indicated time point: blood 2 weeks post-SBRT. As to treatment: 15 Gy SBRT to primary tumor, nephrectomy 4 weeks later. Comments on this clone: Its target is not known.

General study points: Pretreatment tumor biopsies were lacking, so baseline clonotypes are unknown.

Germline V CDR1 and CDR2: SNHLY, FYNNEI. Trimming took 8 bases from V and 4 from J, leaving 14 bases between them. The CDR3 totals 14 residues. This TCR was recovered from a man in his fifties with renal cell carcinoma. The sequences come from blood, collected from a patient whose treatment included radiotherapy and nephrectomy. The chain carries TRBV2 and TRBJ2-2; D unresolved. This chain's CDR3 is CASGVMSVTGELFF. CDR3 DNA: TGTGCCAGCGGAGTCATGAGTGTCACCGGGGAGCTGTTTTTT.